The rows below give T cell receptor beta chains drawn from one sample of a study of blood T cells in healthy people across ages. TCRdb independently ran MiXCR on the 5' RACE reads; one entry per CDR3 protein. In the table there are roughly 720,000 distinct CDR3 sequences, about 53% of which are singletons. Input material: blood. These receptor sequences come from an elderly man in good health. The CDR3 runs from the conserved cysteine through the conserved F or W. The order of the fields is D gene, clone size, J gene, V gene, CDR3 DNA, CDR3 protein. A D gene is named only where the DNA matches it firmly. Expanded clones are given a class, and other clones once, few, many or no size at all.

TRBD2 | few | TRBJ2-4 | TRBV6-6 | TGTGCCAGCAGTACCGGGGGGAACATTCAGTACTTC | CASSTGGNIQYF
TRBD2 | . | TRBJ2-3 | TRBV5-1 | TGCGCCAGCAGCTTGCCACTAGCGGGAGTTATAGATCCGCAGTATTTT | CASSLPLAGVIDPQYF
TRBD2 | few | TRBJ2-3 | TRBV7-2 | TGTGCCGGAGCAAGTAGCGGGAGGCTTGGAGATACGCAGTATTTT | CAGASSGRLGDTQYF
. | few | TRBJ2-1 | TRBV12-3/TRBV12-4 | TGTGCCAGCAGTTCGGGCCTGTCCTACAATGAGCAGTTCTTC | CASSSGLSYNEQFF
TRBD2 | . | TRBJ2-1 | TRBV10-3 | TGTGCCATCAGCCAACCGGGACTAGCGGGAGCTGGCAATGAGCAGTTCTTC | CAISQPGLAGAGNEQFF
TRBD2 | . | TRBJ2-1 | TRBV11-2 | TGTGCCAGCAGCCGAACTAGCGCCCACAATGAGCAGTTCTTC | CASSRTSAHNEQFF
TRBD1 | . | TRBJ2-3 | TRBV6-5 | TGTGCCAGCAAGGGACAGACCCTAGGCACAGATACGCAGTATTTT | CASKGQTLGTDTQYF
TRBD1 | few | TRBJ2-6 | TRBV7-9 | TGTGCCAGCCGACAATCAGGGGGTTCAAGGGCCAACGTCCTGACTTTC | CASRQSGGSRANVLTF
TRBD1 | few | TRBJ2-7 | TRBV15 | TGTGCCACCAGCAGTCGACAGGGATCCTACGAGCAGTACTTC | CATSSRQGSYEQYF
. | . | TRBJ2-3 | TRBV4-1 | TGCGCCAGCAGCCCAGGGTTGAGAGATACGCAGTATTTT | CASSPGLRDTQYF
. | . | TRBJ1-2 | TRBV20-1 | TGCAGTGCTAGAGGGGGGGGGCGCGACTATGGCTACACCTTC | CSARGGGRDYGYTF
TRBD2 | . | TRBJ2-1 | TRBV3-1 | TGTGCCAGCAGTTACGATCGCAGCGGGAGCAACAATGAGCAGTTCTTC | CASSYDRSGSNNEQFF
. | . | TRBJ2-1 | TRBV4-1 | TGCGCCAGCAGCCAGGCCTGGGGGAGCCGCTCATTGAATGAGCAGTTCTTC | CASSQAWGSRSLNEQFF
TRBD1 | . | TRBJ1-2 | TRBV24-1 | TGTGCCACCAGTGCCCGGACAGGGGATGGCTACACCTTC | CATSARTGDGYTF
. | few | TRBJ2-5 | TRBV9 | TGTGCCAGCAGCGGAAACCAAGAGACCCAGTACTTC | CASSGNQETQYF
TRBD2 | . | TRBJ2-5 | TRBV15 | TGTGCCACCAGCGAATGGACTAGCGGGATCCAAGAGACCCAGTACTTC | CATSEWTSGIQETQYF
TRBD2 | . | TRBJ2-7 | TRBV27 | TGTGCCAGCAGTCCCGGGACTAGTCCCTACGAGCAGTACTTC | CASSPGTSPYEQYF
. | . | TRBJ2-7 | TRBV21-1 | TGTGCCAGCAGCAGGGGACTAGCGGGAGATAAGAGCTCCTACAATGAGCAGTACTTC | CASSRGLAGDKSSYNEQYF
. | many | TRBJ2-7 | TRBV7-2 | TGTGCCAGCAGCCGTAGTAGCGGAATCTACGAGCAGTACTTC | CASSRSSGIYEQYF
. | few | TRBJ2-1 | TRBV15 | TGTGCCACCAGCAGAGCACAGAACAATGAGCAGTTCTTC | CATSRAQNNEQFF
. | . | TRBJ2-3 | TRBV7-3 | TGTGCCAGCAGCCGAGGCCTCCGCGCAGATACGCAGTATTTT | CASSRGLRADTQYF
. | . | TRBJ2-5 | TRBV5-6 | TGTGCCAGCAGCTGGTGGACAGGCGGGACCCAAGAGACCCAGTACTTC | CASSWWTGGTQETQYF
TRBD1 | . | TRBJ1-6 | TRBV6-6 | TGTGCCAGCAGCTCGACAGGGTTTAATTCACCCCTCCACTTT | CASSSTGFNSPLHF
. | . | TRBJ1-2 | TRBV5-5 | TGTGCCAGCAGCTTCACCGGGGCTCTTAACTATGGCTACACCTTC | CASSFTGALNYGYTF
. | . | TRBJ2-3 | TRBV20-1 | TGCAGTGCTAGAGATGGGGTCGGCACAGATACGCAGTATTTT | CSARDGVGTDTQYF
. | . | TRBJ1-1 | TRBV5-1 | TGCGCCAGCAGCTTGGAGGGACCCACGGGCACTGAAGCTTTCTTT | CASSLEGPTGTEAFF
. | . | TRBJ2-7 | TRBV12-3/TRBV12-4 | TGTGCCAGCAGCTCTTCCCAGGGACCAGCCTACGAGCAGTACTTC | CASSSSQGPAYEQYF
. | once | TRBJ2-1 | TRBV20-1 | TGCAGTGCTAGATTCGGACGGTACAATGAGCAGTTCTTC | CSARFGRYNEQFF
. | few | TRBJ1-4 | TRBV4-1 | TGCGCCAGCAGCCCTGGAGACGGGGGTGGAGAAAAACTGTTTTTT | CASSPGDGGGEKLFF
TRBD1 | . | TRBJ2-7 | TRBV5-1 | TGCGCCAGCAGCAAAACCGGGACAGTTCGCCACGAGCAGTACTTC | CASSKTGTVRHEQYF
. | . | TRBJ2-4 | TRBV10-3 | TGTGCCATCAGCCCCGGGTTAGGGGGAATAGACATTCAGTACTTC | CAISPGLGGIDIQYF
. | . | TRBJ1-3 | TRBV20-1 | TGCAGTGCTATCTATGGGGGGGTTGGAAACACCATATATTTT | CSAIYGGVGNTIYF
TRBD2 | . | TRBJ2-1 | TRBV12-3/TRBV12-4 | TGTGCCAGCAGTCCCTCGGCGGGAGGGTACAATGAGCAGTTCTTC | CASSPSAGGYNEQFF
. | . | TRBJ2-3 | TRBV10-3 | TGTGCCATCTCGGTAGGAAGCACAGATACGCAGTATTTT | CAISVGSTDTQYF
TRBD1 | few | TRBJ1-2 | TRBV6-5 | TGTGCCAGCAGTTACCGACAGGGTGGGGGCTACACCTTC | CASSYRQGGGYTF
. | . | TRBJ2-7 | TRBV27 | TGTGCCAGCAGTTCAGGGACCGGGGGCAATGAGCAGTACTTC | CASSSGTGGNEQYF
TRBD1 | few | TRBJ1-6 | TRBV25-1 | TGTGCCAGCAGTGAGCCCGGGACAGCTAATCCACACCTCCACTTT | CASSEPGTANPHLHF